The text below deals with one T cell receptor (beta chain). Data came from immunoSEQ multiplex PCR; TCRdb stores just in-frame clones and leaves some out. The table includes about 190,000 clones, roughly nine tenths detected once. The sample is drawn from a study of control samples from healthy donors and cancer patients. The sequenced material came from blood. This TCR was recovered from a man aged 25-40 years in good health.

Here the CDR3 reads CASSYRCRNQPQHF. The DNA for the CDR3 is TGTGCCAGCAGTTACAGATGCAGGAATCAGCCCCAGCATTTT. V and J are TRBV6-8 and TRBJ1-5; D not resolved. Germline V gives CDR1 MNHGY, CDR2 SAAAGT. Trimming removed 2 bases at V and 4 bases at J, with 9 bases between. The CDR3 runs 14 residues.